Listed below are T cell receptor beta chains from one sample, sequenced in a study of CD8+ T cells in alopecia areata. Sequencing used immunoSEQ multiplex PCR; TCRdb keeps in-frame clones, though not all of them. The table records more than 130,000 clones, 65% to 90% of them present only once. The specimen was CD8+ T cells sorted from blood, collected at week 4, from a patient treated with tofacitinib. The receptors stem from a human donor with alopecia areata. The CDR3 runs from the conserved cysteine through the conserved F or W. Fields, in order: V gene, J gene, clone size, D gene, CDR3 length, CDR3 DNA, CDR3 protein. The D gene is left open where the match is weak. Clone sizes are given selectively: once, few, many, or a class where the clone is expanded.

v_call: TRBV5-6
j_call: TRBJ2-7
clone_size: few
d_call: TRBD2
cdr3_length: 14
cdr3_nt: TGTGCCAGCAGCCTGGGGACTACCACCTACGAGCAGTACTTC
cdr3_aa: CASSLGTTTYEQYF

v_call: TRBV2
j_call: TRBJ1-1
clone_size: NA
d_call: TRBD1
cdr3_length: 17
cdr3_nt: TGTGCCAGCAGTGTGGACAGGGGCAGGTCGATGAACACTGAAGCTTTCTTT
cdr3_aa: CASSVDRGRSMNTEAFF

v_call: TRBV6-6
j_call: TRBJ1-5
clone_size: NA
d_call: TRBD1
cdr3_length: 16
cdr3_nt: TGTGCCAGTTCTGGGATCGACAGGGATGATCATCAGCCCCAGCATTTT
cdr3_aa: CASSGIDRDDHQPQHF

v_call: TRBV28
j_call: TRBJ2-7
clone_size: NA
d_call: NA
cdr3_length: 11
cdr3_nt: TGTGCCAGCACCCCAGGCTACGAGCAGTACTTC
cdr3_aa: CASTPGYEQYF

v_call: TRBV7-2
j_call: TRBJ2-5
clone_size: NA
d_call: TRBD2
cdr3_length: 15
cdr3_nt: TGTGCCAGCAGCAACCCCTGGGGGGGGCAAGAGACCCAGTACTTC
cdr3_aa: CASSNPWGGQETQYF

v_call: TRBV7-9
j_call: TRBJ2-7
clone_size: NA
d_call: NA
cdr3_length: 16
cdr3_nt: TGTGCCAGCAGCCCTCCGAGGGCCGCTACCACCTACGAGCAGTACTTC
cdr3_aa: CASSPPRAATTYEQYF

v_call: TRBV5-4
j_call: TRBJ2-1
clone_size: NA
d_call: TRBD2
cdr3_length: 15
cdr3_nt: TGTGCCAGCAGCTGGACTGGACTAGCAGGTAATGAGCAGTTCTTC
cdr3_aa: CASSWTGLAGNEQFF

v_call: TRBV7-9
j_call: TRBJ2-4
clone_size: NA
d_call: NA
cdr3_length: 17
cdr3_nt: TGTGCCAGCAGCTTAGCGGGAAGGGGAGAAGCCAAAAACATTCAGTACTTC
cdr3_aa: CASSLAGRGEAKNIQYF

v_call: TRBV19
j_call: TRBJ1-1
clone_size: NA
d_call: NA
cdr3_length: 14
cdr3_nt: TGTGCCAGCATAAACCGGGACAAGAACACTGAAGCTTTCTTT
cdr3_aa: CASINRDKNTEAFF

v_call: TRBV7-6
j_call: TRBJ2-1
clone_size: NA
d_call: TRBD2
cdr3_length: 14
cdr3_nt: TGTGCCAGCAGCTTCGGGGGGGCGAACAATGAGCAGTTCTTC
cdr3_aa: CASSFGGANNEQFF

v_call: TRBV7-9
j_call: TRBJ2-7
clone_size: NA
d_call: NA
cdr3_length: 12
cdr3_nt: TGTGCCAGCAGTTATCCGATGTACGAGCAGTACTTC
cdr3_aa: CASSYPMYEQYF

v_call: TRBV12-5
j_call: TRBJ1-1
clone_size: NA
d_call: TRBD1
cdr3_length: 12
cdr3_nt: TGTGCTAGTGGTTTGACAGGGGTTGAAGCTTTCTTT
cdr3_aa: CASGLTGVEAFF

v_call: TRBV7-9
j_call: TRBJ2-5
clone_size: NA
d_call: TRBD1
cdr3_length: 14
cdr3_nt: TGTGCCAGCAGCTCGCAGGGGGTAGGGGGGACCCAGTACTTC
cdr3_aa: CASSSQGVGGTQYF

v_call: TRBV30
j_call: TRBJ2-7
clone_size: few
d_call: NA
cdr3_length: 11
cdr3_nt: TGTGCCTGGAGTCAGGGTGGCGAGCAGTACTTC
cdr3_aa: CAWSQGGEQYF

v_call: TRBV27
j_call: TRBJ2-2
clone_size: NA
d_call: NA
cdr3_length: 14
cdr3_nt: TGTGCCAGCAGTGGCCTAGCAAACACCGGGGAGCTGTTTTTT
cdr3_aa: CASSGLANTGELFF

v_call: TRBV5-4
j_call: TRBJ2-3
clone_size: NA
d_call: NA
cdr3_length: 14
cdr3_nt: TGTGCCAGCAGCTTGCGGGGTTTCACAGATACGCAGTATTTT
cdr3_aa: CASSLRGFTDTQYF

v_call: TRBV4-1
j_call: TRBJ2-7
clone_size: NA
d_call: TRBD1
cdr3_length: 14
cdr3_nt: TGCGCCAGCAGCCAGAGACAGGGGTCCTACGAGCAGTACTTC
cdr3_aa: CASSQRQGSYEQYF

v_call: TRBV4-1
j_call: TRBJ2-1
clone_size: NA
d_call: NA
cdr3_length: 16
cdr3_nt: TGCGCCAGCAGCCAAGAGGGTGGTAGCTCCTACAATGAGCAGTTCTTC
cdr3_aa: CASSQEGGSSYNEQFF

v_call: TRBV5-1
j_call: TRBJ2-1
clone_size: NA
d_call: NA
cdr3_length: 15
cdr3_nt: TGCGCCAGCAGCACGGGGGCGGGGTTGGGCAATGAGCAGTTCTTC
cdr3_aa: CASSTGAGLGNEQFF

v_call: TRBV7-8
j_call: TRBJ2-5
clone_size: once
d_call: TRBD2
cdr3_length: 16
cdr3_nt: TGTGCCAGCAGCTTAGCGGTTAGCGGGGGGGAAGAGACCCAGTACTTC
cdr3_aa: CASSLAVSGGEETQYF

v_call: TRBV4-3
j_call: TRBJ2-7
clone_size: NA
d_call: TRBD1
cdr3_length: 15
cdr3_nt: TGCGCCAGCAGCCAAAGCAGGGGGCTCGTGTACGAGCAGTACTTC
cdr3_aa: CASSQSRGLVYEQYF

v_call: TRBV4-3
j_call: TRBJ2-1
clone_size: NA
d_call: NA
cdr3_length: 15
cdr3_nt: TGCGCCAGCAGCCAAGATGGGGGGGCAGGGAATGAGCAGTTCTTC
cdr3_aa: CASSQDGGAGNEQFF